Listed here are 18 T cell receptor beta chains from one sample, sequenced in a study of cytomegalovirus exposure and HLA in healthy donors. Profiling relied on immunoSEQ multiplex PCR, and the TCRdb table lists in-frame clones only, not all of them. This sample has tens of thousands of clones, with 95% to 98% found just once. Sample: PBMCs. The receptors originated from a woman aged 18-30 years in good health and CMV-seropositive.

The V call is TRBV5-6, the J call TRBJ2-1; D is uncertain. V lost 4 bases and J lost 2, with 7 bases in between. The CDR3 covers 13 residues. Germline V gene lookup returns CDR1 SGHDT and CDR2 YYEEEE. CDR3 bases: TGTGCCAGCAGCCCAGGAACCTACAATGAGCAGTTCTTC. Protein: CASSPGTYNEQFF. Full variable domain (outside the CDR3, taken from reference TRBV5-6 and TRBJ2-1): DAGVTQSPTHLIKTRGQQVTLRCSPKSGHDTVSWYQQALGQGPQFIFQYYEEEERQRGNFPDRFSGHQFPNYSSELNVNALLLGDSALYLCASSPGTYNEQFFGPGTRLTVL.

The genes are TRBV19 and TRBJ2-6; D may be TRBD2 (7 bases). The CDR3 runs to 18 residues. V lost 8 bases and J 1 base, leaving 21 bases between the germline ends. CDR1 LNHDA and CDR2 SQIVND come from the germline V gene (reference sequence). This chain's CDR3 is CASQPPGGPNSGANVLTF. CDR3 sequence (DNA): TGTGCCAGTCAACCCCCCGGGGGGCCCAATTCTGGGGCCAACGTCCTGACTTTC.

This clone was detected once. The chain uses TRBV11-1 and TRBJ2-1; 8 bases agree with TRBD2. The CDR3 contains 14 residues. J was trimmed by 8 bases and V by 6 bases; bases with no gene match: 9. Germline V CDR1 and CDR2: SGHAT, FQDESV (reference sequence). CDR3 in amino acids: CASRAGAGVYEQFF. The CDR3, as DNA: TGTGCCAGCAGGGCGGGAGCGGGAGTCTATGAGCAGTTCTTC.

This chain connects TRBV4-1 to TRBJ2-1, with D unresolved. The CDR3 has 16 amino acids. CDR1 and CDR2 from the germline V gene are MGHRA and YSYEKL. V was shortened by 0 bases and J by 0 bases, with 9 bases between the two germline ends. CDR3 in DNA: TGCGCCAGCAGCCAAGACCCCTTCAGCTCCTACAATGAGCAGTTCTTC. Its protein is CASSQDPFSSYNEQFF.

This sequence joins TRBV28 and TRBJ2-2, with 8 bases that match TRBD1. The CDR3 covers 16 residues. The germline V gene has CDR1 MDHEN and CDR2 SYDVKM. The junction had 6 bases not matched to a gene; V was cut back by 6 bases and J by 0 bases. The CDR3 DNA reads TGTGCCAGCAGGCAAGAGGGACAGGCGAACACCGGGGAGCTGTTTTTT. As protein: CASRQEGQANTGELFF. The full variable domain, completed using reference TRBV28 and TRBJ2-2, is DVKVTQSSRYLVKRTGEKVFLECVQDMDHENMFWYRQDPGLGLRLIYFSYDVKMKEKGDIPEGYSVSREKKERFSLILESASTNQTSMYLCASRQEGQANTGELFFGEGSRLTVL.

This CDR3 reads CSVTGTSGSYEQYF. Written as DNA, the CDR3 is TGCAGCGTCACGGGGACTAGCGGGTCCTACGAGCAGTACTTC. The chain employs TRBV29-1 and TRBJ2-7; 12 nucleotides match TRBD2. Germline CDR1 is SQVTM and CDR2 is ANQGSEA. J lost 1 base, V lost 6 bases, and 4 bases had no gene match. The CDR3 extends over 14 amino acids.

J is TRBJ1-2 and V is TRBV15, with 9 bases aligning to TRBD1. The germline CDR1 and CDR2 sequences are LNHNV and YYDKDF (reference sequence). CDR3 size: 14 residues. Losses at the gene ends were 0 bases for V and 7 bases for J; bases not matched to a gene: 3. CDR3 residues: CATSRDDRGAGYTF. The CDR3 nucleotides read TGTGCCACCAGCAGAGACGACAGGGGGGCTGGCTACACCTTC.

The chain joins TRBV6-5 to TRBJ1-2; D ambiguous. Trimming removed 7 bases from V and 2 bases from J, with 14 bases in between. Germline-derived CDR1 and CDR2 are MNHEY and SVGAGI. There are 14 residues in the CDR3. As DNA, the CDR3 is TGTGCCAGCAAGACACAGTTTTCGAACTATGGCTACACCTTC. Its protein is CASKTQFSNYGYTF.

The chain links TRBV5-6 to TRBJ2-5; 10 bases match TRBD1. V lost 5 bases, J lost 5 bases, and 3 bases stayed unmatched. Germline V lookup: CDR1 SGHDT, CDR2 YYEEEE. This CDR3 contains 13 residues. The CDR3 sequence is CASSKGQGETQYF. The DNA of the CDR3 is TGTGCCAGCAGTAAGGGACAGGGGGAGACCCAGTACTTC.

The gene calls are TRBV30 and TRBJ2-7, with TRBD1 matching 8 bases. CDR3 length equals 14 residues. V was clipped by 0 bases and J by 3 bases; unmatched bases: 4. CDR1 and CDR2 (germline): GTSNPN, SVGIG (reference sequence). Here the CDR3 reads CAWSVLGTGYEQYF. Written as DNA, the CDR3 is TGTGCCTGGAGTGTACTTGGGACAGGCTACGAGCAGTACTTC.

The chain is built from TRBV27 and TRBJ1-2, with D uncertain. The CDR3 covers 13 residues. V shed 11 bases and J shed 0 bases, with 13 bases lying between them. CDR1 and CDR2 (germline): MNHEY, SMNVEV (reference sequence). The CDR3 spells CAARQASNYGYTF. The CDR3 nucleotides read TGTGCCGCCCGGCAGGCCTCTAACTATGGCTACACCTTC.

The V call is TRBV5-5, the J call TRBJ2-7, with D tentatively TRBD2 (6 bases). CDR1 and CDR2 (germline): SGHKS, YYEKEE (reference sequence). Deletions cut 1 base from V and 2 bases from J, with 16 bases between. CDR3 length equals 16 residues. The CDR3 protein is CASSLTILGLTYEQYF. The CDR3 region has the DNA TGTGCCAGCAGCTTGACAATCCTGGGACTTACCTACGAGCAGTACTTC. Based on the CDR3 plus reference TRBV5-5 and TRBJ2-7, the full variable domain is DAGVTQSPTHLIKTRGQQVTLRCSPISGHKSVSWYQQVLGQGPQFIFQYYEKEERGRGNFPDRFSARQFPNYSSELNVNALLLGDSALYLCASSLTILGLTYEQYFGPGTRLTVT.

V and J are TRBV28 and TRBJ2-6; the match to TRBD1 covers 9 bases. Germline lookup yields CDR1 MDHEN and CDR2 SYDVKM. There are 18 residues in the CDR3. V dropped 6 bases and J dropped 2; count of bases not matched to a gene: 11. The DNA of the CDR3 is TGTGCCAGCAGCCGCCCACTCCGGGACAGGGCTGGGGCCAACGTCCTGACTTTC. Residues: CASSRPLRDRAGANVLTF.

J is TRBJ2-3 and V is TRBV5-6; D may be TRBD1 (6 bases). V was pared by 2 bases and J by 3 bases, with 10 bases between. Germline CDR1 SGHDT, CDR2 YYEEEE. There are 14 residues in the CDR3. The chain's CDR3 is CASSLTGSTDTQYF. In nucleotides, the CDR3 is TGTGCCAGCAGCTTAACAGGGTCGACAGATACGCAGTATTTT.

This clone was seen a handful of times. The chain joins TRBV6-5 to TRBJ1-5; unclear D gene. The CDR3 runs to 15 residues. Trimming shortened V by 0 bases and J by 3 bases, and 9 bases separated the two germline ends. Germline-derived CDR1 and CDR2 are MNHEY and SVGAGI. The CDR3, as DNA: TGTGCCAGCAGTTACTCTAGTAGCCACAATCAGCCCCAGCATTTT. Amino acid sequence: CASSYSSSHNQPQHF.

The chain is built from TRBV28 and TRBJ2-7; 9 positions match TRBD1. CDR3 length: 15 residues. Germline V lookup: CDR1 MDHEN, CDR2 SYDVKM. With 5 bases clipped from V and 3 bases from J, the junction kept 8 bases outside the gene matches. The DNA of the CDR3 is TGTGCCAGCAGTCCGCACAGGGGGCTCGACTACGAGCAGTACTTC. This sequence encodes CASSPHRGLDYEQYF.

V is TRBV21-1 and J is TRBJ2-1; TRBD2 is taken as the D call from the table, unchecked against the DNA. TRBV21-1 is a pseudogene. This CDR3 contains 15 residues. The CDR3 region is CARPREGHSYNEQFF. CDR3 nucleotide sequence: TGTGCCAGGCCCCGGGAGGGCCACTCCTACAATGAGCAGTTCTTC.

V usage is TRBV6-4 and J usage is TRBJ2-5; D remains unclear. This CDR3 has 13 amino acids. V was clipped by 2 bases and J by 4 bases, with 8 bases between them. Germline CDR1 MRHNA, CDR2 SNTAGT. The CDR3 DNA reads TGTGCCAGCAGTGACGAGGTAGGAGAGACCCAGTACTTC. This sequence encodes CASSDEVGETQYF.